This T cell receptor (beta chain) was retrieved from a study of cytomegalovirus exposure and HLA in healthy donors. The wider study: The 90 to 150 validation repertoires matched the 650 to 850 first-cohort repertoires in platform, a later analysis reported.

General observations from the study: Rare TCR sequences predominated, though certain public TCRs were found in many donors.

Trimming took off 5 bases at V and 7 bases at J, with 17 bases between the two ends. The germline CDR1 and CDR2 sequences are SGHVS and FQNEAQ. CDR3 length: 14 amino acids. As to this clone: What it binds is not known.

Produced via immunoSEQ multiplex PCR; TCRdb's table is partial and in-frame only. The table records around 160,000 clones, around 90% of them present only once. V usage is TRBV7-8 and J usage is TRBJ1-1; D perhaps matches TRBD1 (5 bases). The sequenced sample was PBMCs. The origin of this receptor is a woman between 18 and 30 years old in good health and CMV-seropositive. In nucleotides, the CDR3 is TGTGCCAGCAGCCCGCGGGGCAACGAGGGTGAAGCTTTCTTT. Translation: CASSPRGNEGEAFF.